One sample yielded the 14 T cell receptor beta chains listed below, sequenced in a study of identical twins. TCRdb redid the calling of the 5' RACE reads with MiXCR, one entry per CDR3 protein. The sample has around 1.7 million distinct CDR3 sequences, under 35% seen once; the top ten hold about 0.25%. Sequenced: cord blood. These receptors were collected from a newborn girl in good health.

The chain joins TRBV5-1 to TRBJ1-2; D perhaps matches TRBD1 (6 bases). Deletions cut 3 bases from V and 0 bases from J, with 12 bases between. The CDR3 is 15 amino acids. Looked up from germline, CDR1 is SGHRS and CDR2 is YFSETQ. CDR3 region: CASSYRAEANYGYTF. In DNA form, the CDR3 reads TGCGCCAGCAGCTACAGGGCGGAGGCTAACTATGGCTACACCTTC.

This clonotype turned up a few times. The V call is TRBV20-1, the J call TRBJ2-1, with D possibly being TRBD2 (6 bases). Germline V lookup: CDR1 DFQATT, CDR2 SNEGSKA (reference sequence). The V end lost 3 bases, the J end lost 4 bases, and 16 bases lay between the germline ends. The CDR3 has 15 amino acids. Here the CDR3 reads CSASTGTPTYNEQFF. CDR3 nucleotide sequence: TGCAGTGCTAGCACCGGGACTCCAACGTACAATGAGCAGTTCTTC.

This clonotype was counted only a few times. The chain has TRBV28 and TRBJ2-7; D possibly uses TRBD1 or TRBD2 (5 bases each). The V end lost 1 base, the J end lost 0 bases, and 10 bases lay between the germline ends. This CDR3 spans 15 amino acids. From germline, CDR1 is MDHEN and CDR2 SYDVKM. This CDR3 is CASSLSRDGSYEQYF. Here the CDR3 DNA reads TGTGCCAGCAGTTTATCCCGGGACGGCTCCTACGAGCAGTACTTC.

This clonotype was picked up a small number of times. The J gene is TRBJ2-4, the V gene TRBV20-1; 11 bases align to TRBD2. Germline CDR1 reads DFQATT; CDR2 reads SNEGSKA (reference sequence). V shed 6 bases, J shed 6 bases, and the junction held 7 bases outside the gene matches. This CDR3 spans 14 amino acids. CDR3 region: CSAVTSGSGNIQYF. The CDR3 coding sequence is TGCAGTGCCGTCACTAGCGGGAGTGGAAACATTCAGTACTTC.

This clonotype was counted only a few times. J is TRBJ2-7 and V is TRBV6-5; 10 nucleotides match TRBD1. V was pared by 6 bases and J by 5 bases, with 10 bases of the junction left unmatched. This CDR3 spans 15 amino acids. Germline lookup yields CDR1 MNHEY and CDR2 SVGAGI. The CDR3 reads CASSLDRTGGNEQYF. The CDR3 DNA sequence: TGTGCCAGCAGCTTAGACCGGACAGGGGGTAACGAGCAGTACTTC.

Regarding this clonotype: Compared with germline, one end of the junction differs, possibly owing to a read error. The chain uses TRBV5-1 and TRBJ2-4, with 7 positions matching TRBD1. The DNA end lines up better with TRBJ2-7; the J call may be wrong. The CDR3 contains 16 residues. CDR1 is SGHRS, CDR2 YFSETQ, per germline. DNA of the CDR3: TGCGCCGGCAGCTTGCGGCCAACAGGGGTGGGAAACGAGCAGTACTTC. Amino acids: CAGSLRPTGVGNEQYF.

This clonotype occurred a few times. The CDR3 coding sequence is TGTGCCAGCAGCTTAGTGTCCACAGGGACTGGAGAGACCCAGTACTTC. This codes for CASSLVSTGTGETQYF. The chain has TRBV7-8 and TRBJ2-4; D is possibly TRBD1 or TRBD2 (6 bases each). The J call may be wrong; the DNA end is better matched by TRBJ2-5. Germline V gene sequence: CDR1 SGHVS, CDR2 FQNEAQ. The CDR3 loop spans 16 amino acids.

The chain employs TRBV5-1 and TRBJ2-7; 11 nucleotides line up with TRBD2. J lost 7 bases, V lost 4 bases, and 13 bases had no gene match. Germline CDR1 is SGHRS and CDR2 is YFSETQ. CDR3 size: 16 residues. The CDR3 nucleotides read TGCGCCAGCAGCCCAGGGACTAGCGGAGCCTACAATGAGCAGTACTTC. It encodes CASSPGTSGAYNEQYF.

This clonotype was seen only a few times. The chain combines TRBV5-6 with TRBJ2-7, with 8 bases aligning to TRBD2. The V and J ends lost 3 bases and 4 bases, in that order; junction bases with no gene match: 12. Germline V lookup: CDR1 SGHDT, CDR2 YYEEEE. There are 16 residues in the CDR3. The CDR3 DNA reads as TGTGCCAGCAGCTCTGCCGGGACTAGGGTCCTTTACGAGCAGTACTTC. Its translation is CASSSAGTRVLYEQYF.

This clonotype was counted between two and nine times. The J gene is TRBJ2-1, the V gene TRBV5-4, with 7 bases that match TRBD2. Germline values: CDR1 SGHNT, CDR2 YYREEE (reference sequence). The junction had 10 bases not matched to a gene; V was cut back by 4 bases and J by 0 bases. This CDR3 spans 17 amino acids. CDR3 DNA sequence: TGTGCCAGCAGCCCGAGGTGGCGGGAGAGCTCCTACAATGAGCAGTTCTTC. Translation: CASSPRWRESSYNEQFF.

The chain carries TRBV20-1 and TRBJ1-5; 7 positions agree with TRBD1. Per the germline V gene, CDR1 is DFQATT and CDR2 is SNEGSKA (reference sequence). V lost 6 bases, J lost 9 bases, and 11 bases stayed unmatched. This CDR3 spans 13 amino acids. CDR3 amino acids: CSAQQGSARPQHF. In nucleotides, the CDR3 is TGCAGTGCGCAACAGGGGTCCGCTCGGCCCCAGCATTTT.

There are a few counts of this clonotype. The rearrangement uses TRBV7-9 and TRBJ2-2; no clear D. CDR3 length: 14 residues. Germline values: CDR1 SEHNR, CDR2 FQNEAQ (reference sequence). Trimming cost V 2 bases and J 4 bases, with 8 bases left between them. The CDR3 spells CASSLRGTTGELFF. For the CDR3, the DNA is TGTGCCAGCAGCTTACGAGGTACCACCGGGGAGCTGTTTTTT.

The CDR3: CSARQGLAAEKLSYEQYF. The CDR3 nucleotides are TGCAGTGCTAGACAAGGACTAGCGGCCGAAAAGCTTTCCTACGAGCAGTACTTC. The V and J genes are TRBV20-1 and TRBJ2-7, with 10 nucleotides matching TRBD2. The CDR3 has 18 residues. J lost 1 base, V lost 2 bases, and 14 bases had no gene match. CDR1 and CDR2 (germline): DFQATT, SNEGSKA (reference sequence).

This clonotype has just a few counts. The V and J genes are TRBV9 and TRBJ2-3; perhaps D is TRBD1 or TRBD2 (5 bases each). The CDR3 runs to 12 residues. CDR1 is SGDLS, CDR2 YYNGEE, per germline. Trimming removed 3 bases from V and 10 bases from J, with 12 bases in between. For the CDR3, the DNA is TGTGCCAGCAGCGCCGGGGCTGAGCCGCAGTATTTT. This codes for CASSAGAEPQYF.